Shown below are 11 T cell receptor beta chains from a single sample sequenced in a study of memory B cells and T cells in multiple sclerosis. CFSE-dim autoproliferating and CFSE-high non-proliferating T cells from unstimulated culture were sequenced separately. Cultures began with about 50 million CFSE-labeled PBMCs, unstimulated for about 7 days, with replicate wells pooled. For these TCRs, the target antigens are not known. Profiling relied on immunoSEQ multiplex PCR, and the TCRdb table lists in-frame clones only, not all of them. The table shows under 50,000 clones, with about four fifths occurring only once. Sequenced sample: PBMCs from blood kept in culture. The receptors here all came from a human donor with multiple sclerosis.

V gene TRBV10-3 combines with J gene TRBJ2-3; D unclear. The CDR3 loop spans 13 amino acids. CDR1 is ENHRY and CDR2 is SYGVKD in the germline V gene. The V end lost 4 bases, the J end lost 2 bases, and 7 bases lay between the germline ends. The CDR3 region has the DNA TGTGCCATCAGTGGTGACAACACAGATACGCAGTATTTT. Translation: CAISGDNTDTQYF.

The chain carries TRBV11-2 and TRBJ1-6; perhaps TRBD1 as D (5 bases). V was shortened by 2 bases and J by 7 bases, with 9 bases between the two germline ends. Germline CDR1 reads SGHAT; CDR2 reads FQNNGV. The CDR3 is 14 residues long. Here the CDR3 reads CASSLSGWNSPLHF. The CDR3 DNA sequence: TGTGCCAGCAGCTTATCAGGGTGGAATTCACCCCTCCACTTT.

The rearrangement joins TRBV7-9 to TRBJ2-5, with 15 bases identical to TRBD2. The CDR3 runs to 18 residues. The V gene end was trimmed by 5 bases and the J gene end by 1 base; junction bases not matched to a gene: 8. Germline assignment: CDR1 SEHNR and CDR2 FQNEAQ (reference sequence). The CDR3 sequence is CASSPGTSGGLSQETQYF. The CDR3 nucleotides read TGTGCCAGCAGCCCCGGGACTAGCGGGGGGCTTAGCCAAGAGACCCAGTACTTC.

The chain's CDR3 is CASSTGTGRSQETQYF. The CDR3 DNA reads TGTGCCAGCAGCACCGGGACAGGGCGGAGTCAAGAGACCCAGTACTTC. This chain uses TRBV5-4 with TRBJ2-5, with TRBD1 identical over 9 bases. Trimming at V came to 4 bases and at J to 2 bases, leaving 9 bases not matched to a gene. The CDR3 length is 16 residues. Germline V lookup: CDR1 SGHNT, CDR2 YYREEE (reference sequence).

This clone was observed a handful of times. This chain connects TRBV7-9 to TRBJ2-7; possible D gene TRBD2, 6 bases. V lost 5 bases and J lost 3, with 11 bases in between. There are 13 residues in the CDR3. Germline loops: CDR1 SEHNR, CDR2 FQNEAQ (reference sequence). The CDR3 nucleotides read TGTGCCAGCAGCGAGACGGGAGTCTACGAGCAGTACTTC. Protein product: CASSETGVYEQYF.

The CDR3 DNA reads TGCGCCAGCAGCTTGGACAGGGGGCAGGGAGAGACCCAGTACTTC. Its protein product is CASSLDRGQGETQYF. V is TRBV5-1 and J is TRBJ2-5; the match to TRBD1 covers 9 bases. This CDR3 comprises 15 residues. V shed 0 bases and J 4 bases; nucleotides not matched to a gene: 4. CDR1 SGHRS and CDR2 YFSETQ come from the germline V gene. The full variable domain, its missing parts supplied by reference TRBV5-1 and TRBJ2-5, is KAGVTQTPRYLIKTRGQQVTLSCSPISGHRSVSWYQQTPGQGLQFLFEYFSETQRNKGNFPGRFSGRQFSNSRSEMNVSTLELGDSALYLCASSLDRGQGETQYFGPGTRLLVL.

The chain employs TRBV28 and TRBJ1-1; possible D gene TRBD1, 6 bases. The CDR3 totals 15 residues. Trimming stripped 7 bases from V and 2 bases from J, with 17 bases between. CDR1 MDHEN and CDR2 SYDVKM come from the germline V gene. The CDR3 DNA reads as TGTGCCAGCAAACCCTCGGACAGAACAAACACTGAAGCTTTCTTT. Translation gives CASKPSDRTNTEAFF.

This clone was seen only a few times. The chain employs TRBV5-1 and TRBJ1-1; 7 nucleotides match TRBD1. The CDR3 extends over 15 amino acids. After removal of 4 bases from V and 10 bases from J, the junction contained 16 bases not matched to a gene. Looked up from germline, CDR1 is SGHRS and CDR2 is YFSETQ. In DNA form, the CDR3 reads TGCGCCAGCAGCGTCCAGTCCCGGACAGGCTCCGGAGCTTTCTTT. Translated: CASSVQSRTGSGAFF.

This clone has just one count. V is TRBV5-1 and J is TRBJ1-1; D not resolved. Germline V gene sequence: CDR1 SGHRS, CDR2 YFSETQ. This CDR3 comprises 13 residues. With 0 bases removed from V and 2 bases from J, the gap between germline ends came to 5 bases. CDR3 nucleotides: TGCGCCAGCAGCTTGGAAGGAAACACTGAAGCTTTCTTT. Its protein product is CASSLEGNTEAFF.

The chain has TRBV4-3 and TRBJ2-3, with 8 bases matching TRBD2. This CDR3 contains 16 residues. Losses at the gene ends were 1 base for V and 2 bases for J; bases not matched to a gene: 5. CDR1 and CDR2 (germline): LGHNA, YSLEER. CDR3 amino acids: CASSQAASGFTDTQYF. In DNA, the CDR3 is TGCGCCAGCAGCCAAGCTGCTAGCGGGTTCACAGATACGCAGTATTTT.

In nucleotides, the CDR3 is TGTGCCAGCACCACAAAAACAGGGCTGATCGAGCAGTACTTC. This sequence encodes CASTTKTGLIEQYF. This chain links TRBV6-6 with TRBJ2-7; D may be TRBD1 (6 bases). The germline CDR1 and CDR2 sequences are MNHNY and SVGAGI (reference sequence). The CDR3 spans 14 residues. Deletions cut 7 bases from V and 6 bases from J, with 19 bases between.